The 23 T cell receptor beta chains below were found in one sample sequenced in a study of blood T cell repertoires in COVID-19. This table comes from immunoSEQ multiplex PCR, and its TCRdb copy is limited to in-frame clones, with some not included. Found here are over 200,000 clones, approximately 88% of them singletons; the top ten hold approximately 3.5%. The material sequenced was PBMCs or T cells enriched from blood (not recorded which). These receptors were obtained from a woman aged 30 to 39 who had been exposed to COVID-19.

The V and J genes are TRBV18 and TRBJ1-2; 7 bases agree with TRBD1. The junction had 5 bases not matched to a gene; V was cut back by 5 bases and J by 5 bases. This CDR3 region has 13 residues. The germline CDR1 and CDR2 sequences are KGHSH and LQKENI. The CDR3 reads CASSRDSLYGYTF. The CDR3 DNA reads TGTGCCAGCTCAAGGGACAGCCTTTATGGCTACACCTTC.

The V gene is TRBV9, the J gene TRBJ1-4; D gene ambiguous. CDR1 and CDR2 from the germline V gene are SGDLS and YYNGEE. V gave up 1 base and J gave up 3 bases, with 7 bases separating them. The CDR3 extends over 14 amino acids. CDR3 bases: TGTGCCAGCAGCGTAAACACAGCTAATGAAAAACTGTTTTTT. This encodes CASSVNTANEKLFF.

The J gene is TRBJ2-6, the V gene TRBV6-5; D perhaps matches TRBD2 (5 bases). Deletions cut 7 bases from V and 5 bases from J, with 9 bases between. Germline lookup yields CDR1 MNHEY and CDR2 SVGAGI. This CDR3 spans 13 amino acids. The CDR3 region is CASTGSWANVLTF. CDR3 bases: TGTGCCAGCACGGGGAGTTGGGCCAACGTCCTGACTTTC.

In this sample, this clone turned up a few times. V is TRBV4-1 and J is TRBJ2-1; D might be TRBD2 (5 bases). This CDR3 has 12 amino acids. Germline CDR1 reads MGHRA; CDR2 reads YSYEKL. V shed 0 bases and J shed 8 bases, with 5 bases lying between them. The CDR3: CASSQDGDEQFF. The DNA of the CDR3 is TGCGCCAGCAGCCAAGACGGGGATGAGCAGTTCTTC.

This chain connects TRBV28 to TRBJ1-2; TRBD1 agrees at 7 bases. Trimming removed 4 bases from V and 4 bases from J; junction bases left unmatched: 3. CDR1 and CDR2 from the germline V gene are MDHEN and SYDVKM. This CDR3 has 13 amino acids. CDR3 DNA sequence: TGTGCCAGCAGTTCTAACAGGGGCTATGGCTACACCTTC. Protein product: CASSSNRGYGYTF.

The chain links TRBV10-3 to TRBJ2-5, with 8 positions matching TRBD2. The length of the CDR3 is 14 residues. The germline CDR1 and CDR2 sequences are ENHRY and SYGVKD. J was trimmed by 3 bases and V by 3 bases; bases with no gene match: 3. The CDR3 nucleotides are TGTGCCATCAGTGAACTAGCGGAAAAAGAGACCCAGTACTTC. Encoded protein: CAISELAEKETQYF.

This rearrangement joins TRBV2 to TRBJ2-1; D is possibly TRBD2 (6 bases). The CDR3 consists of 15 residues. Germline assignment: CDR1 SNHLY and CDR2 FYNNEI. V lost 3 bases to trimming and J lost 6 bases, with 15 bases between them. The CDR3 spells CASSDRRERSNEQFF. The CDR3 DNA reads as TGTGCCAGCAGTGACAGGCGGGAACGTTCCAATGAGCAGTTCTTC.

V is TRBV6-5 and J is TRBJ2-1, with a possible D match to TRBD2 (6 bases). V was shortened by 6 bases and J by 7 bases, with 13 bases between the two germline ends. CDR1 and CDR2 from the germline V gene are MNHEY and SVGAGI. The CDR3 runs to 13 residues. CDR3 DNA: TGTGCCAGCAGCCAGGACTATCTTAATGAGCAGTTCTTC. This sequence encodes CASSQDYLNEQFF.

The V call is TRBV6-5, the J call TRBJ2-5; D is possibly TRBD2 (5 bases). The ends were cut back, 11 bases at V and 4 bases at J, with 17 bases in the middle. Germline assignment: CDR1 MNHEY and CDR2 SVGAGI. There are 13 residues in the CDR3. The CDR3 is CAAGWAFRETQYF. Here the CDR3 DNA reads TGTGCCGCGGGCTGGGCGTTTCGAGAGACCCAGTACTTC.

V usage is TRBV30 and J usage is TRBJ1-3, with 8 bases aligning to TRBD1. With V trimmed by 5 bases and J by 0 bases, 6 bases remained unmatched. In germline, CDR1 is GTSNPN, CDR2 SVGIG (reference sequence). The CDR3 runs 15 residues. DNA of the CDR3: TGTGCCTGGGGACAGGGAACTATCTCTGGAAACACCATATATTTT. Its translation is CAWGQGTISGNTIYF. Full variable domain (remainder filled in from reference TRBV30 and TRBJ1-3): SQTIHQWPATLVQPVGSPLSLECTVEGTSNPNLYWYRQAAGRGLQLLFYSVGIGQISSEVPQNLSASRPQDRQFILSSKKLLLSDSGFYLCAWGQGTISGNTIYFGEGSWLTVV.

The table lists this clone with a count of one. The rearrangement links TRBV18 to TRBJ1-2; the D is unclear. Trimming took off 6 bases at V and 2 bases at J, with 19 bases between the two ends. The CDR3 consists of 16 residues. Germline CDR1 and CDR2: KGHSH and LQKENI. Here the CDR3 reads CASSPGGRRVNYGYTF. CDR3 in DNA: TGTGCCAGCTCTCCAGGAGGGAGACGGGTGAACTATGGCTACACCTTC.

This sequence joins TRBV9 and TRBJ2-1, with TRBD2 identical over 10 bases. Germline values: CDR1 SGDLS, CDR2 YYNGEE. This CDR3 has 15 residues. V was clipped by 6 bases and J by 7 bases; unmatched bases: 10. The CDR3 coding sequence is TGTGCCAGCACCCCTCGACTAGCGGGTAGGAATGAGCAGTTCTTC. It specifies CASTPRLAGRNEQFF. Variable domain in full (rest from reference TRBV9 and TRBJ2-1): DSGVTQTPKHLITATGQRVTLRCSPRSGDLSVYWYQQSLDQGLQFLIQYYNGEERAKGNILERFSAQQFPDLHSELNLSSLELGDSALYFCASTPRLAGRNEQFFGPGTRLTVL.

In this sample, this clone turned up once. Other DNA sequences within the sample encode an identical CDR3. V and J are TRBV4-1 and TRBJ2-7, with 14 positions matching TRBD2. J lost 2 bases, V lost 3 bases, and 0 bases had no gene match. CDR3 size: 15 residues. From germline, CDR1 is MGHRA and CDR2 YSYEKL. The CDR3, as DNA: TGCGCCAGCAGCCAGGGACTAGCGGGAGCCTACGAGCAGTACTTC. It specifies CASSQGLAGAYEQYF.

The genes are TRBV4-1 and TRBJ1-2; no definite D call. CDR1 and CDR2 (germline): MGHRA, YSYEKL. This CDR3 contains 16 residues. V was pared by 0 bases and J by 3 bases, with 14 bases between. CDR3 sequence reads: CASSQDIGGRDYGYTF. The CDR3 DNA follows: TGCGCCAGCAGCCAAGATATAGGAGGGCGCGACTATGGCTACACCTTC.

The V gene is TRBV24-1, the J gene TRBJ2-3, with unresolved D. The CDR3 contains 14 residues. Germline V gives CDR1 KGHDR, CDR2 SFDVKD. V shed 1 base and J shed 3 bases, with 7 bases lying between them. CDR3 in DNA: TGTGCCACCAGTGATTTCCCCGGGACAGATACGCAGTATTTT. Translation gives CATSDFPGTDTQYF.

CDR3 bases: TGCGCCAGCAGCTTGAGGGGTACCTACGAGCAGTACTTC. This sequence encodes CASSLRGTYEQYF. The rearrangement joins TRBV5-1 to TRBJ2-7; perhaps TRBD1 as D (5 bases). Germline V gene data show CDR1 as SGHRS and CDR2 as YFSETQ. There are 13 residues in the CDR3. V was cut by 1 base and J by 2 bases, with 7 bases left in between. Combining the CDR3 with reference TRBV5-1 and TRBJ2-7 gives the whole variable domain KAGVTQTPRYLIKTRGQQVTLSCSPISGHRSVSWYQQTPGQGLQFLFEYFSETQRNKGNFPGRFSGRQFSNSRSEMNVSTLELGDSALYLCASSLRGTYEQYFGPGTRLTVT.

This clone was seen a handful of times. The V and J genes are TRBV2 and TRBJ2-1; maybe TRBD1 (5 bases). CDR3 length equals 14 residues. Germline values: CDR1 SNHLY, CDR2 FYNNEI. With 7 bases removed from V and 6 bases from J, the gap between germline ends came to 16 bases. The CDR3 spells CASTGRRQGNEQFF. Written as DNA, the CDR3 is TGTGCCAGCACCGGTAGACGCCAGGGCAATGAGCAGTTCTTC.

The chain couples TRBV11-1 to TRBJ1-2; D gene ambiguous. Germline assignment: CDR1 SGHAT and CDR2 FQDESV (reference sequence). Between the trimmed V and J ends, which lost 0 bases and 1 base, there was a span of 6 bases. The CDR3 has 14 amino acids. The CDR3 nucleotides read TGTGCCAGCAGCTTAGCGCCTAGTAACTATGGCTACACCTTC. This gives the protein CASSLAPSNYGYTF.

The chain links TRBV27 to TRBJ2-6, with TRBD1 matching over 10 bases. Germline assignment: CDR1 MNHEY and CDR2 SMNVEV (reference sequence). Trimming took 5 bases from V and 3 from J; bases not matched to a gene: 10. The CDR3 sequence is 18 residues long. The CDR3 DNA is TGTGCCAGCAGTCATTATAGACAGGGGGCGCATGGGGCCAACGTCCTGACTTTC. Protein product: CASSHYRQGAHGANVLTF.

The sample holds a few counts of this clone. The gene calls are TRBV5-4 and TRBJ1-1; 7 bases fit TRBD1. The CDR3 has 11 amino acids. Germline CDR1 SGHNT, CDR2 YYREEE (reference sequence). The trim removed 2 bases at V and 12 bases at J, leaving 4 bases unmatched. The CDR3 sequence is CASSFRGETFF. In nucleotides, the CDR3 is TGTGCCAGCAGCTTCAGGGGGGAAACTTTCTTT. Drawing the rest from reference TRBV5-4 and TRBJ1-1, the complete variable domain is ETGVTQSPTHLIKTRGQQVTLRCSSQSGHNTVSWYQQALGQGPQFIFQYYREEENGRGNFPPRFSGLQFPNYSSELNVNALELDDSALYLCASSFRGETFFGQGTRLTVV.

In nucleotides, the CDR3 is TGCGCCAGCCAGGGCGGGAGCTACGAGCAGTACTTC. Its protein is CASQGGSYEQYF. This chain joins TRBV10-2 and TRBJ2-7; TRBD2 matches at 7 bases. The CDR3 contains 12 residues. The V segment lost 8 bases and the J segment 3 bases; nucleotides outside the gene matches: 4. Germline lookup yields CDR1 WSHSY and CDR2 SAAADI.

The chain uses TRBV18 and TRBJ2-1; 8 bases map to TRBD2. The CDR3 has 16 residues. V was pared by 4 bases and J by 2 bases, with 7 bases of the junction left unmatched. The germline V gene has CDR1 KGHSH and CDR2 LQKENI. The CDR3 DNA follows: TGTGCCAGCTCACGGGGAGGAGCGGGAGCCTACAATGAGCAGTTCTTC. Its translation is CASSRGGAGAYNEQFF.

This clone showed up just once. J is TRBJ2-7 and V is TRBV25-1; D is perhaps TRBD2 (7 bases). Germline CDR1 and CDR2: MGHDK and SYGVNS. V lost 8 bases to trimming and J lost 3 bases, with 26 bases between them. The length of the CDR3 is 17 residues. CDR3 sequence: CASSDRDKGLQIYEQYF. DNA of the CDR3: TGTGCCAGCTCGGACCGGGACAAGGGACTACAGATCTACGAGCAGTACTTC.